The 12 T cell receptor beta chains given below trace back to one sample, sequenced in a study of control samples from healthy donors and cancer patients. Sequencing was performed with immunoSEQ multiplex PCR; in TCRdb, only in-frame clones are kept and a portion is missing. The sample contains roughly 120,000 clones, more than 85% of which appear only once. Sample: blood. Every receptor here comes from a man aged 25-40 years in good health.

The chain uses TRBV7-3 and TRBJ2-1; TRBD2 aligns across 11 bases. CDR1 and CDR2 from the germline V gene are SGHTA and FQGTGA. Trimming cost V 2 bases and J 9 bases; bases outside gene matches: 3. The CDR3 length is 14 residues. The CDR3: CASSLGLAGGEQFF. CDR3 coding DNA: TGTGCCAGCAGCTTAGGACTAGCGGGCGGTGAGCAGTTCTTC.

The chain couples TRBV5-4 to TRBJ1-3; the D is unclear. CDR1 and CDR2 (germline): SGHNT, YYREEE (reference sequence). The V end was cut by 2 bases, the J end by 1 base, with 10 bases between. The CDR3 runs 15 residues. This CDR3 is CASSLNPGSGNTIYF. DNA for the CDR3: TGTGCCAGCAGCTTAAACCCCGGGTCTGGAAACACCATATATTTT.

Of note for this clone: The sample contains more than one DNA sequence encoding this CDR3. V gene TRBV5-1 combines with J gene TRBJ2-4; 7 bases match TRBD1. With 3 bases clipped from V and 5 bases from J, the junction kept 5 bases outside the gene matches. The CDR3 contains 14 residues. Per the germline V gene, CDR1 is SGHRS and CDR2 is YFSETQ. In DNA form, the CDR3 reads TGCGCCAGCAGCTCCGGACAGGTTGAAAACATTCAGTACTTC. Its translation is CASSSGQVENIQYF. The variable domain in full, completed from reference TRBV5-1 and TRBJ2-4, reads KAGVTQTPRYLIKTRGQQVTLSCSPISGHRSVSWYQQTPGQGLQFLFEYFSETQRNKGNFPGRFSGRQFSNSRSEMNVSTLELGDSALYLCASSSGQVENIQYFGAGTRLSVL.

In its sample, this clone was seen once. The CDR3 is CVRSLWTGFIATEAFF. The DNA of the CDR3 is TGTGTCAGAAGCTTATGGACAGGGTTCATAGCGACTGAAGCTTTCTTT. The V and J genes are TRBV7-5 and TRBJ1-1; the D call TRBD1 from the table was never checked on the DNA. TRBV7-5 is marked as a pseudogene. The CDR3 has 16 residues.

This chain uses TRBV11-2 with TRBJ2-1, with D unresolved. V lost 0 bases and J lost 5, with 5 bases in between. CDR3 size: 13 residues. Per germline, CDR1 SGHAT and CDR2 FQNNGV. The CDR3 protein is CASSLDGNNEQFF. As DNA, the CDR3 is TGTGCCAGCAGCTTAGACGGAAACAATGAGCAGTTCTTC.

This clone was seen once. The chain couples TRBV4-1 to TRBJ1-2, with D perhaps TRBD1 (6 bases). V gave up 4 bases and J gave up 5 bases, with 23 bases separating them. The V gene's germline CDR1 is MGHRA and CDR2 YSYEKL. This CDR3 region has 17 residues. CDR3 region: CASSLPNRDTGLYGYTF. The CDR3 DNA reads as TGCGCCAGCAGCCTACCAAACCGGGACACCGGTCTGTATGGCTACACCTTC.

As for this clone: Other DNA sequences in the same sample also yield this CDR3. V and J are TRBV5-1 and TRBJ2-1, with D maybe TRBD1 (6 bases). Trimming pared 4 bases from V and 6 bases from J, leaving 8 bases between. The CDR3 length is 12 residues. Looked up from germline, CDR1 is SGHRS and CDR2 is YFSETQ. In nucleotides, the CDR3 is TGCGCCAGCAGCCTGGGGGCCAATGAGCAGTTCTTC. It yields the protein CASSLGANEQFF. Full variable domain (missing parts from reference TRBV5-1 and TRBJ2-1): KAGVTQTPRYLIKTRGQQVTLSCSPISGHRSVSWYQQTPGQGLQFLFEYFSETQRNKGNFPGRFSGRQFSNSRSEMNVSTLELGDSALYLCASSLGANEQFFGPGTRLTVL.

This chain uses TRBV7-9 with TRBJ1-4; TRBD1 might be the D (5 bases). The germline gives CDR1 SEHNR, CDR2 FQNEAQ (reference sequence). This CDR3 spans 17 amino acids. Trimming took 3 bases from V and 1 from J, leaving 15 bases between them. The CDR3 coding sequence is TGTGCCAGCAGCTTCAGACCGCGCAGGGAAACTAATGAAAAACTGTTTTTT. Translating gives CASSFRPRRETNEKLFF.

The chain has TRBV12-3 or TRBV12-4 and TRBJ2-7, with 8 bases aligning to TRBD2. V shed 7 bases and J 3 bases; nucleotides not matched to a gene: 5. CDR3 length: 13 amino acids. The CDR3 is CASKTSGGYEQYF. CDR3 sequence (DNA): TGTGCCAGCAAAACTAGCGGCGGCTACGAGCAGTACTTC.

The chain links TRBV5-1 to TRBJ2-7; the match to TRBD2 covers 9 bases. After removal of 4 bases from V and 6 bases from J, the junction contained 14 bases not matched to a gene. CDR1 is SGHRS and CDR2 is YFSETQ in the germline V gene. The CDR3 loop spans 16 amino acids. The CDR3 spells CASSPGGAGGPREQYV. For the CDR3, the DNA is TGCGCCAGCAGCCCAGGAGGGGCGGGGGGGCCACGCGAGCAGTACGTC.

The CDR3 DNA is TGTGCCAGCAGCCTGGGACAGGGGGTATCCTACGAGCAGTACTTC. Protein product: CASSLGQGVSYEQYF. The chain combines TRBV6-5 with TRBJ2-7; 11 bases agree with TRBD1. CDR3 length equals 15 residues. Germline V lookup: CDR1 MNHEY, CDR2 SVGAGI. V dropped 6 bases and J dropped 1; count of bases not matched to a gene: 5.

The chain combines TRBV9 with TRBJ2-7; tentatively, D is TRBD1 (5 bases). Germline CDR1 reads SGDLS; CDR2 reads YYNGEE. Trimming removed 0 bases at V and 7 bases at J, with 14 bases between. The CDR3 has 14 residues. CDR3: CASSVAAQKGEQYF. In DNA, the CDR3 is TGTGCCAGCAGCGTAGCTGCGCAAAAGGGGGAGCAGTACTTC.